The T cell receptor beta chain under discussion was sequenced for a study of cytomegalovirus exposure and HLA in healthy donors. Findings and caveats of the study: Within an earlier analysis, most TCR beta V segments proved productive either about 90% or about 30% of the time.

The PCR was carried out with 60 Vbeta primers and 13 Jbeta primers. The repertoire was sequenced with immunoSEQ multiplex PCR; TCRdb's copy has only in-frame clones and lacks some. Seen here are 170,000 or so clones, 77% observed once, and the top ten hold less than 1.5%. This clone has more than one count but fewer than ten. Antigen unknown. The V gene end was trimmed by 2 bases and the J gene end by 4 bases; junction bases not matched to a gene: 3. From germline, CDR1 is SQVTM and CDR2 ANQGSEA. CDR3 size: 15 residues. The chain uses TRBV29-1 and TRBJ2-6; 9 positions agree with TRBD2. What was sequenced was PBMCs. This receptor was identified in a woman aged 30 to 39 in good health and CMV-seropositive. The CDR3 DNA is TGCAGCGTTGAACCTAGCGGGACCGGGGCCAACGTCCTGACTTTC. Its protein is CSVEPSGTGANVLTF.